The 3 T cell receptor beta chains presented below share a single source sample, sequenced in a study of cytomegalovirus exposure and HLA in healthy donors. The primer mix had 60 Vbeta and 13 Jbeta primers. TCRdb's copy holds only in-frame clones and misses some; the assay was immunoSEQ multiplex PCR. This table holds 170,000 or so clones, around 82% found once. Sequenced sample: PBMCs. The source is a woman aged 50 to 60 in good health and CMV-seropositive.

V usage is TRBV18 and J usage is TRBJ1-4; D is undetermined. The CDR3 spans 16 residues. Trimming stripped 1 base from V and 7 bases from J, with 16 bases between. Germline lookup yields CDR1 KGHSH and CDR2 LQKENI. CDR3 sequence: CASSPRAALTIEKLFF. The CDR3 DNA follows: TGTGCCAGCTCACCACGCGCGGCTTTGACGATTGAAAAACTGTTTTTT.

The rearrangement uses TRBV30 and TRBJ1-1, with D maybe TRBD1 (5 bases). V was cut by 6 bases and J by 5 bases, with 13 bases left in between. CDR3 size: 12 residues. Germline CDR1 reads GTSNPN; CDR2 reads SVGIG (reference sequence). The CDR3 DNA sequence: TGTGCCTGCGGCGGGGGAGAAACTGAAGCTTTCTTT. This encodes CACGGGETEAFF.

This clone appeared once. The V gene is TRBV7-3, the J gene TRBJ2-7, with a tentative D call TRBD1 (6 bases). Germline V gives CDR1 SGHTA, CDR2 FQGTGA. Trimming took off 5 bases at V and 1 base at J, with 12 bases between the two ends. CDR3 length equals 14 residues. The CDR3 protein is CASSPSTGSYEQYF. CDR3 nucleotide sequence: TGTGCCAGCAGCCCCTCGACAGGTTCCTACGAGCAGTACTTC. Filled out from reference TRBV7-3 and TRBJ2-7, the complete variable domain reads GAGVSQTPSNKVTEKGKYVELRCDPISGHTALYWYRQSLGQGPEFLIYFQGTGAADDSGLPNDRFFAVRPEGSVSTLKIQRTERGDSAVYLCASSPSTGSYEQYFGPGTRLTVT.